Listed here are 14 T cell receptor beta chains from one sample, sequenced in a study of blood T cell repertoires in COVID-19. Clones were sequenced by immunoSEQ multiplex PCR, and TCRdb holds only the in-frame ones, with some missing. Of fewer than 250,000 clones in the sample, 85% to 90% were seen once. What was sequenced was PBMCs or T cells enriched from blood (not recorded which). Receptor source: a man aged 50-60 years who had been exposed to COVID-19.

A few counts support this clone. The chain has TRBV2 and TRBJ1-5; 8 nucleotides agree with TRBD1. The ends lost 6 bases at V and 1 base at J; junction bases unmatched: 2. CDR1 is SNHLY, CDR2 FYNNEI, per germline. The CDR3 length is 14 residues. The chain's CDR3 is CASRRTGSNQPQHF. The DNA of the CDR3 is TGTGCCAGCAGGAGGACAGGGAGCAATCAGCCCCAGCATTTT.

CDR3 sequence: CASSPRQGGETQYF. CDR3 nucleotide sequence: TGCGCCAGCAGCCCTAGACAGGGGGGGGAGACCCAGTACTTC. V is TRBV5-1 and J is TRBJ2-5, with 9 bases aligning to TRBD1. The germline V gene has CDR1 SGHRS and CDR2 YFSETQ. V was pared by 4 bases and J by 5 bases, with 6 bases of the junction left unmatched. The length of the CDR3 is 14 residues.

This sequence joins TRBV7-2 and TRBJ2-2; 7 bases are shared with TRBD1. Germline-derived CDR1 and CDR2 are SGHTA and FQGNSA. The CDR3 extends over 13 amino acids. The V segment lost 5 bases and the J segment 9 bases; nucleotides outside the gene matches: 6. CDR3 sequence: CASSQGQARELFF. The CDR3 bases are TGTGCCAGCAGCCAAGGACAGGCCAGGGAGCTGTTTTTT. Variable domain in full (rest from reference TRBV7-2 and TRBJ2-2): GAGVSQSPSNKVTEKGKDVELRCDPISGHTALYWYRQSLGQGLEFLIYFQGNSAPDKSGLPSDRFSAERTGGSVSTLTIQRTQQEDSAVYLCASSQGQARELFFGEGSRLTVL.

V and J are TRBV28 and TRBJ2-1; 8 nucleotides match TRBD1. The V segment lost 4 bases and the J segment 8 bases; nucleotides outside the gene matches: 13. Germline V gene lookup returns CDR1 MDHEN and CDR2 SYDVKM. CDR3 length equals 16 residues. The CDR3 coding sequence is TGTGCCAGCAGTTCTAACGGACTACAGGGGGTCGATGAGCAGTTCTTC. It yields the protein CASSSNGLQGVDEQFF.

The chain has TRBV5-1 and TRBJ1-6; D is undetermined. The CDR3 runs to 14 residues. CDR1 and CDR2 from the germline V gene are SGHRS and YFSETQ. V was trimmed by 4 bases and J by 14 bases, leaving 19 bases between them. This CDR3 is CASSPRGGSFSLHF. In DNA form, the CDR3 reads TGCGCCAGCAGCCCGCGGGGTGGTTCCTTCTCCCTCCACTTT.

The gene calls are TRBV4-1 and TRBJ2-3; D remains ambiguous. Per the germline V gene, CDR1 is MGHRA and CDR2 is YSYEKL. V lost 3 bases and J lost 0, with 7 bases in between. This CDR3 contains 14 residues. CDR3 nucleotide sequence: TGCGCCAGCAGCCACCCATTTAGCACAGATACGCAGTATTTT. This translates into CASSHPFSTDTQYF.

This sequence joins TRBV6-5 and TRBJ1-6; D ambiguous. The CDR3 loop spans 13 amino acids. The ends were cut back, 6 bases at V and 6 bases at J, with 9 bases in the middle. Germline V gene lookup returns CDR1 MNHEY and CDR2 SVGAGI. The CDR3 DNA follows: TGTGCCAGCAGCGGACTGGTTAATTCACCCCTCCACTTT. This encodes CASSGLVNSPLHF.

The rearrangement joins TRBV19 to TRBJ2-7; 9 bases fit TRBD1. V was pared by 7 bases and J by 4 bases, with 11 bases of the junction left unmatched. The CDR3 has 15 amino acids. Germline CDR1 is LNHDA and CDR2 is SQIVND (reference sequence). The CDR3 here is CASTGWGQGNYEQYF. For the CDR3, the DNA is TGTGCCAGTACCGGTTGGGGACAGGGAAATTACGAGCAGTACTTC.

CDR3 bases: TGTGCCAGCAGCTGGGGGGCAACTAATGAAAAACTGTTTTTT. Amino acids: CASSWGATNEKLFF. The chain links TRBV3-1 (or the pseudogene TRBV3-2) to TRBJ1-4; weak D call: TRBD1 (5 bases). Trimming stripped 5 bases from V and 0 bases from J, with 7 bases between. The CDR3 consists of 14 residues. CDR1 is LGHDT and CDR2 is YNNKEL in the germline V gene (reference sequence).

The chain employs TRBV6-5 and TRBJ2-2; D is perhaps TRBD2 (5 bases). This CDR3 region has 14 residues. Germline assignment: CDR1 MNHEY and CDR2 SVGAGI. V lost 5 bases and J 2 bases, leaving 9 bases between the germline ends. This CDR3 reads CASSKTGNTGELFF. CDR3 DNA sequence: TGTGCCAGCAGTAAAACGGGAAACACCGGGGAGCTGTTTTTT.

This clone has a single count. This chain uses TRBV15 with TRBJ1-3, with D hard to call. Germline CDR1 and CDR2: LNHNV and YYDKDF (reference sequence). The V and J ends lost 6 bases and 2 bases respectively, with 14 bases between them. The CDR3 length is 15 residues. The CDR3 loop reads CATSKPTGTGNTIYF. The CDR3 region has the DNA TGTGCCACCAGTAAGCCGACGGGGACTGGAAACACCATATATTTT. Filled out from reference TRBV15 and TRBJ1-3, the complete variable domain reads DAMVIQNPRYQVTQFGKPVTLSCSQTLNHNVMYWYQQKSSQAPKLLFHYYDKDFNNEADTPDNFQSRRPNTSFCFLDIRSPGLGDTAMYLCATSKPTGTGNTIYFGEGSWLTVV.

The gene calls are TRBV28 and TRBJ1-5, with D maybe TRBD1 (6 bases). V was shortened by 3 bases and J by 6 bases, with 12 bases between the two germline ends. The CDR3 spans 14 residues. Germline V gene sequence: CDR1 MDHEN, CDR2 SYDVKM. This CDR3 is CASSLRGSSQPQHF. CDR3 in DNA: TGTGCCAGCAGTTTGAGGGGGAGTAGTCAGCCCCAGCATTTT. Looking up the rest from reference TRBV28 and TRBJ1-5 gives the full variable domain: DVKVTQSSRYLVKRTGEKVFLECVQDMDHENMFWYRQDPGLGLRLIYFSYDVKMKEKGDIPEGYSVSREKKERFSLILESASTNQTSMYLCASSLRGSSQPQHFGDGTRLSIL.

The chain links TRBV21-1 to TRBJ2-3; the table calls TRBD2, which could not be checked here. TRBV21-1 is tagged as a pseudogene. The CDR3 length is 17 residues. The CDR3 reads CASSSGIAGVGTDTQYF. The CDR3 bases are TGTGCCAGCAGCAGTGGGATAGCGGGAGTTGGCACAGATACGCAGTATTTT.

CDR3 nucleotides: TGTGCCAGCAGGGGCCGGACATCTGGCTCTGGAAACACCATATATTTT. This gives the protein CASRGRTSGSGNTIYF. The chain links TRBV2 to TRBJ1-3, with a weak D call TRBD1 (5 bases). Germline CDR1 is SNHLY and CDR2 is FYNNEI. There are 16 residues in the CDR3. The germline V and J ends were trimmed by 6 bases and 0 bases, with 15 bases remaining between them. Looking up the rest from reference TRBV2 and TRBJ1-3 gives the full variable domain: EPEVTQTPSHQVTQMGQEVILRCVPISNHLYFYWYRQILGQKVEFLVSFYNNEISEKSEIFDDQFSVERPDGSNFTLKIRSTKLEDSAMYFCASRGRTSGSGNTIYFGEGSWLTVV.